A single T cell receptor (beta chain) is shown here with its context. Its antigen remains unknown. This entry is derived from a study of cytomegalovirus exposure and HLA in healthy donors. Study outcomes and limitations: High specificity and sensitivity for cytomegalovirus status were reported for the classifier. TCR beta V- and J-gene trimming, according to a later analysis, was linked to a missense DCLRE1C variant. The study assumed roughly uniform donor sequencing depth for presence/absence analyses. Among the CMV-associated chains, three were confirmed in vitro as specific for CMV antigens.

The CDR3 runs 15 residues. Germline V gene lookup returns CDR1 LNHDA and CDR2 SQIVND (reference sequence). J gave up 5 bases and V 5 bases, and 12 bases lay outside the gene matches. PCR employed 60 Vbeta and 13 Jbeta primers. TCRdb's table, derived via immunoSEQ multiplex PCR, lists solely in-frame clones and lacks some. Among about 190,000 clones listed, roughly 80% were seen once. The sample comprised PBMCs. The TCR sequence derives from a man aged 45-65 years in good health and CMV-seronegative. The V and J genes are TRBV19 and TRBJ2-7; 7 bases fit TRBD1. The CDR3, as DNA: TGTGCCAGTAGTGATACAGGGGCCATTGAAGACGAGCAGTACTTC. Its protein product is CASSDTGAIEDEQYF. Drawing the rest from reference TRBV19 and TRBJ2-7, the complete variable domain is DGGITQSPKYLFRKEGQNVTLSCEQNLNHDAMYWYRQDPGQGLRLIYYSQIVNDFQKGDIAEGYSVSREKKESFPLTVTSAQKNPTAFYLCASSDTGAIEDEQYFGPGTRLTVT.